Detailed here is one T cell receptor (beta chain). Original methodology: How many nucleated cells were present was estimated from reference gene primer amplification. Produced via immunoSEQ multiplex PCR; TCRdb's table is partial and in-frame only. The V and J calls and clone size are taken from that table; D and trimming were inferred from the DNA. The sample shows a few hundred thousand clones, 87% of them seen only once. Trimming removed 2 bases at V and 2 bases at J, with 13 bases between. The CDR3 has 16 residues. CDR1 WNHNN and CDR2 SYGVQD come from the germline V gene (reference sequence). The data were obtained in a study of blood T cell repertoires in COVID-19.

The chain uses TRBV10-1 and TRBJ2-1, with a possible D match to TRBD1 (6 bases). This clonotype was obtained from a woman in her thirties who had recovered from COVID-19. The source material was PBMCs or T cells enriched from blood (not recorded which). CDR3 protein: CASSEIPTGTYNEQFF. The CDR3 nucleotides are TGCGCCAGCAGTGAGATCCCGACAGGTACCTACAATGAGCAGTTCTTC.